The rows below give T cell receptor beta chains drawn from one sample of a study of cytomegalovirus exposure and HLA in healthy donors. Generated by immunoSEQ multiplex PCR, the TCRdb table keeps only in-frame clones and is missing some. Of 65,000 to 100,000 clones listed, around 79% were seen once; the top ten hold roughly 14%. Sequencing input: PBMCs. The receptors here all came from a woman aged 40 to 49 in good health and CMV-seropositive. Each CDR3 is given with its conserved first and last residue. D genes are given only for firm matches. Clone size is stated in some rows and not others, as once, few, many or a class when expanded.

DNA	CDR3	size	V	D	J
TGTGCCAGCAGCTTGTCGAATTCACCCCTCCACTTT	CASSLSNSPLHF	NA	TRBV5-4	NA	TRBJ1-6
TGTGCCAGCAGCCGGACTAGCGGGGGGCCGAGCTCCTACAATGAGCAGTTCTTC	CASSRTSGGPSSYNEQFF	NA	TRBV7-8	TRBD2	TRBJ2-1
TGTGCCTGGAGTGCCGTCCTTAGCGGCACAGATACGCAGTATTTT	CAWSAVLSGTDTQYF	NA	TRBV30	NA	TRBJ2-3
TGTGCCAGCAGCCCCGGGGGGGGATTAAACACCGGGGAGCTGTTTTTT	CASSPGGGLNTGELFF	NA	TRBV5-6	TRBD2	TRBJ2-2
TGTGCCAGCAACTTAGGGGGTTCGTTTGATGAGCAGTTCTTC	CASNLGGSFDEQFF	NA	TRBV28	NA	TRBJ2-1
TGTGCCAGCAGAGGACTTACAGTTCCCGGGGAGCTGTTTTTT	CASRGLTVPGELFF	NA	TRBV2	NA	TRBJ2-2
TGCGCCAGCAGCTTAACAGACCCCTACGAGCAGTACTTC	CASSLTDPYEQYF	once	TRBV5-1	NA	TRBJ2-7
TGTGCCACCAGAAGACAGGCGGACACAGATACGCAGTATTTT	CATRRQADTDTQYF	few	TRBV6-1	NA	TRBJ2-3
TGTGCCAGCCGTCCGGTAGCGGCTTCCTACGAGCAGTACTTC	CASRPVAASYEQYF	NA	TRBV19	NA	TRBJ2-7
TGTGCCAGCACTACCCCCGGGACAGGGTCTGAAAAACTGTTTTTT	CASTTPGTGSEKLFF	NA	TRBV28	TRBD1	TRBJ1-4
TGTGCCAGCAGCTTGGGGACTAGAGAATACGAGCAGTACTTC	CASSLGTREYEQYF	few	TRBV5-4	TRBD2	TRBJ2-7
TGTGCCAGCGGTTCGCAACTAGGGACAGCCAGAGCCAATCAGCCCCAGCATTTT	CASGSQLGTARANQPQHF	NA	TRBV28	TRBD1	TRBJ1-5
TGTGCCTGGAGTGTATGGGGGCCAAACACTGAAGCTTTCTTT	CAWSVWGPNTEAFF	NA	TRBV30	NA	TRBJ1-1
TGCGCCAGCAGCTTGGGGGGGACTAGCGCCCCAGAGCAGTACTTC	CASSLGGTSAPEQYF	NA	TRBV5-1	TRBD2	TRBJ2-7
TGTGCCAGCAGGGGGGACATCAGCTCTGGAAACACCATATATTTT	CASRGDISSGNTIYF	NA	TRBV6-1	NA	TRBJ1-3
TGCGCCAGCAGCTTGGGGGCAGCTGCTAGCTACACCTTC	CASSLGAAASYTF	NA	TRBV5-1	NA	TRBJ1-2
TGTGCCAGTACTAGCGGGGGCCTACCGGAGACCCAGTACTTC	CASTSGGLPETQYF	NA	TRBV7-2	TRBD2	TRBJ2-5
TGTGCCAGTAGTTATATTGGGGCAAACAATGAGCAGTTCTTC	CASSYIGANNEQFF	NA	TRBV19	NA	TRBJ2-1
TGTGCTGATATCCCGACAGGGACGCGTCCGGATTCCTCCTACGAGCAGTACTTC	CADIPTGTRPDSSYEQYF	NA	TRBV28	TRBD1	TRBJ2-7
TGTGCCAGCAGCCCCTGGGGCGGGAGGAGTGGAGAGACCCAGTACTTC	CASSPWGGRSGETQYF	NA	TRBV5-6	TRBD2	TRBJ2-5
TGTGCCAGCTGGGGGACAGGCTCCTACGAGCAGTACTTC	CASWGTGSYEQYF	NA	TRBV19	TRBD1	TRBJ2-7
TGTGCCAGCAGTCCGAGGGACAGTCGAGGCAATCAGCCCCAGCATTTT	CASSPRDSRGNQPQHF	NA	TRBV27	TRBD1	TRBJ1-5
TGTGCCAGCAGCGAAGGGGTAGCACCCTACGAGCAGTACTTC	CASSEGVAPYEQYF	NA	TRBV7-3	NA	TRBJ2-7
TGTGCCAGTAGTGAATACAGCTCTGGGGCCAACGTCCTGACTTTC	CASSEYSSGANVLTF	NA	TRBV19	NA	TRBJ2-6
TGCAGCGTTCCGGGGAACACTGAAGCTTTCTTT	CSVPGNTEAFF	few	TRBV29-1	NA	TRBJ1-1
TGCGCCAGCAGCCAAACTAGCGGGGGGGCCGGGGGGACAGATACGCAGTATTTT	CASSQTSGGAGGTDTQYF	NA	TRBV4-1	TRBD2	TRBJ2-3
TGTGCCAGCAGCTTAGACAAGAACACTGAAGCTTTCTTT	CASSLDKNTEAFF	few	TRBV7-3	NA	TRBJ1-1
TGTGCCTGGAGTGTAACTAGCGGCAGCTACGAGCAGTACTTC	CAWSVTSGSYEQYF	NA	TRBV30	TRBD2	TRBJ2-7
TGTGCCACCAGTACATCCGGGACAGGCACAGATACGCAGTATTTT	CATSTSGTGTDTQYF	NA	TRBV15	TRBD1	TRBJ2-3
TGTGCCAGCTCAAGTAGAGGACTGACCAATCAGCCCCAGCATTTT	CASSSRGLTNQPQHF	NA	TRBV18	NA	TRBJ1-5
TGTGCCAGCACTGGACAGGCTAACTATGGCTACACCTTC	CASTGQANYGYTF	NA	TRBV18	TRBD1	TRBJ1-2
TGTGCCAGCAGTGATCCCAGGAGGCTTTACAATGAGCAGTTCTTC	CASSDPRRLYNEQFF	NA	TRBV25-1	NA	TRBJ2-1
TGCGCCAGCAGCCAGGGACAGGGTCGACCGTACGAGCAGTACTTC	CASSQGQGRPYEQYF	NA	TRBV4-3	TRBD1	TRBJ2-7
TGTGCCAGCAGTTACGCTCCCGGGACTCCCTACAATGAGCAGTTCTTC	CASSYAPGTPYNEQFF	NA	TRBV6-5	NA	TRBJ2-1
TGCAGCGTTGAAATCAGGGAAGACTATGGCTACACCTTC	CSVEIREDYGYTF	NA	TRBV29-1	NA	TRBJ1-2
TGTGCCAGCAGACCAACGACAGGGGGACCCCAGCATTTT	CASRPTTGGPQHF	once	TRBV27	TRBD1	TRBJ1-5
TGTGCCAGCAGTTTTCGGTACGAGCAGTACTTC	CASSFRYEQYF	NA	TRBV28	NA	TRBJ2-7
TGCAGCGGATCCGGGACAGGGACTAATGAAAAACTGTTTTTT	CSGSGTGTNEKLFF	NA	TRBV29-1	TRBD1	TRBJ1-4
TGTGCCTGGATGAGAACCCGGGACACTGAAGCTTTCTTT	CAWMRTRDTEAFF	NA	TRBV30	NA	TRBJ1-1
TGTGCCAGCAGTTTACAGAGCTCCTATAATTCACCCCTCCACTTT	CASSLQSSYNSPLHF	NA	TRBV6-1	NA	TRBJ1-6
TGTGCCAGCAGTTTCGGGACAGGGTCCTACGAGCAGTACTTC	CASSFGTGSYEQYF	NA	TRBV28	TRBD1	TRBJ2-7
TGTGCCAGCTCACCAATTGACAGCGCCTACGAGCAGTACTTC	CASSPIDSAYEQYF	NA	TRBV18	NA	TRBJ2-7
TGTGCCAGCAGTTTATATGTACAAAACCTGGTGTATTCCGCCTACGAGCAGTACTTC	CASSLYVQNLVYSAYEQYF	NA	TRBV28	NA	TRBJ2-7
TGTGCCAGCAGCTTACAGGGCACTGAAGCTTTCTTT	CASSLQGTEAFF	few	TRBV11-2	NA	TRBJ1-1
TGCGCCAGCAGTCAGATTAACACTGAAGCTTTCTTT	CASSQINTEAFF	NA	TRBV10-2	NA	TRBJ1-1
TGTGCCAGCAGCTTGCTAGCGGGAGTTCAGACCCAGTACTTC	CASSLLAGVQTQYF	NA	TRBV7-9	TRBD2	TRBJ2-5
TGTGCCAGCAGTTTAGGCCCAACGGGTTCACCCCTCCACTTT	CASSLGPTGSPLHF	NA	TRBV28	NA	TRBJ1-6
TGTGCCAGCAGGTTGGGGGGAGGGAGTAGCCACGAGCAGTACTTC	CASRLGGGSSHEQYF	NA	TRBV6-1	TRBD2	TRBJ2-7
TGTGCCAGCAGCTTAAGGTTCGGCAGGGGGCGCGGGGAGAACACTGAAGCTTTCTTT	CASSLRFGRGRGENTEAFF	NA	TRBV11-2	TRBD1	TRBJ1-1
TGTGCCAGCAGCGTGGATAGACAGAACATTCAGTACTTC	CASSVDRQNIQYF	NA	TRBV9	NA	TRBJ2-4
TGCGCCAGCAGTGAGTCGACTAGCTCCTACGAGCAGTACTTC	CASSESTSSYEQYF	once	TRBV10-2	NA	TRBJ2-7
TGTGCCAGCCAGGTCTCAAACGGAAACCACGAGCAGTACTTC	CASQVSNGNHEQYF	NA	TRBV2	NA	TRBJ2-7
TGTGCCAGCTCAAAGGGGGCTAATGAAAAACTGTTTTTT	CASSKGANEKLFF	few	TRBV18	NA	TRBJ1-4
TGTGCCAGCAGCGTATCTGGGGGCGGTCGTTACGAGCAGTACTTC	CASSVSGGGRYEQYF	NA	TRBV9	NA	TRBJ2-7
TGTGCCAGCAGCTTGGGACTTTCCGTTGGGCAGTACTTC	CASSLGLSVGQYF	once	TRBV7-8	NA	TRBJ2-7
TGCGCCAGCAGCGCAACCGGGACAGGGGGAAACACCATATATTTT	CASSATGTGGNTIYF	NA	TRBV5-1	TRBD1	TRBJ1-3
TGTGCCAGCAGCCAGGCCTGGGGGGGGTCAGTGAACACTGAAGCTTTCTTT	CASSQAWGGSVNTEAFF	few	TRBV16	NA	TRBJ1-1
TGCGCCAGCAGCCTGGGGGGCGTGAACACTGAAGCTTTCTTT	CASSLGGVNTEAFF	NA	TRBV5-1	NA	TRBJ1-1
TGTGCCAGCAGCTCGGACAGGAGGGTTGACACTGAAGCTTTCTTT	CASSSDRRVDTEAFF	NA	TRBV7-2	TRBD1	TRBJ1-1